This is a list of T cell receptor beta chains from one sample in a study of metastatic and nonmetastatic thyroid tumors. Using MiXCR, TCRdb re-called clones from the PCR reads. The table has around 50,000 clones, roughly 30% seen once. The sequenced sample consisted of blood. The receptors come from a female donor with papillary thyroid cancer or a benign thyroid nodule (not recorded which). Some clones in this sample may be carry-over from other donors' samples. Both conserved end residues are part of each CDR3. Fields, in order: V gene, J gene, clone size, D gene, CDR3 protein, CDR3 DNA. D genes are given only for firm matches. Expanded clones are given a class, and other clones once, few, many or no size at all.

TRBV2,TRBJ1-3,NA,NA,CASSEGARDPFLSGNTIYF,TGTGCCAGCAGTGAGGGGGCAAGGGATCCGTTCCTCTCTGGAAACACCATATATTTT
TRBV5-1,TRBJ2-3,NA,TRBD2,CASSLGVAGVSDTQYF,TGCGCCAGCAGCTTGGGAGTAGCGGGAGTTTCAGATACGCAGTATTTT
TRBV29-1,TRBJ2-7,few,NA,CSVVVSRGYEQYF,TGCAGCGTTGTTGTTTCCAGGGGATACGAGCAGTACTTC
TRBV12-3/TRBV12-4,TRBJ1-1,many,NA,CASSLGALNTEAFF,TGTGCCAGCAGCTTAGGGGCTCTGAACACTGAAGCTTTCTTT
TRBV20-1,TRBJ2-7,NA,NA,CSADGGTLQSYEQYF,TGCAGTGCTGACGGCGGGACTTTACAATCCTACGAGCAGTACTTC
TRBV2,TRBJ2-2,NA,TRBD1,CASKQGSNTGELFF,TGTGCCAGCAAACAGGGGTCAAACACCGGGGAGCTGTTTTTT
TRBV12-3/TRBV12-4,TRBJ1-1,NA,NA,CASSFGMNTEAFF,TGTGCCAGCAGTTTTGGTATGAACACTGAAGCTTTCTTT
TRBV7-8,TRBJ2-1,many,NA,CASSTRHGAEEQFF,TGTGCCAGCAGCACCCGACATGGCGCCGAAGAGCAGTTCTTC
TRBV20-1,TRBJ2-3,many,TRBD1,CSARGQGTGTDTQYF,TGCAGTGCCCGAGGACAGGGTACGGGCACAGATACGCAGTATTTT
TRBV20-1,TRBJ1-5,NA,NA,CSARDGGGQPQHF,TGCAGTGCTAGAGATGGAGGGGGTCAGCCCCAGCATTTT
TRBV10-3,TRBJ1-5,few,NA,CAAGGGANQPQHF,TGTGCCGCCGGTGGGGGGGCTAATCAGCCCCAGCATTTT
TRBV30,TRBJ1-6,few,NA,CAWTPDGSSYNSPLHF,TGTGCCTGGACCCCTGATGGGAGCTCCTATAATTCACCCCTCCACTTT
TRBV19,TRBJ2-2,NA,TRBD2,CASSINLAGGTGELFF,TGTGCCAGTAGTATAAACCTAGCGGGAGGGACCGGGGAGCTGTTTTTT
TRBV24-1,TRBJ2-2,NA,TRBD1,CATSDSGQDTGELFF,TGTGCCACCAGTGATTCGGGACAGGACACCGGGGAGCTGTTTTTT
TRBV6-2/TRBV6-3,TRBJ2-5,NA,NA,CASSYLGGPRETQYF,TGTGCCAGCAGTTACCTCGGGGGCCCCAGAGAGACCCAGTACTTC
TRBV24-1,TRBJ2-2,medium-sized,NA,CATSDHRRNTGELFF,TGTGCCACCAGTGATCATCGGAGGAACACCGGGGAGCTGTTTTTT
TRBV5-1,TRBJ1-2,NA,TRBD1,CASSRTGGDYGYTF,TGCGCCAGCAGCCGGACAGGGGGGGACTATGGCTACACCTTC
TRBV9,TRBJ2-3,NA,TRBD2,CASSGTSGRLSTDTQYF,TGTGCCAGCAGCGGGACTAGCGGGAGGTTAAGCACAGATACGCAGTATTTT
TRBV28,TRBJ1-2,NA,NA,CASSLGGASYGYTF,TGTGCCAGCAGTTTAGGAGGGGCTTCCTATGGCTACACCTTC
TRBV11-3,TRBJ1-1,NA,NA,CASSLKGGTEAFF,TGTGCCAGCAGCTTAAAAGGGGGCACTGAAGCTTTCTTT
TRBV28,TRBJ2-2,medium-sized,TRBD1,CASRQTGGHGELFF,TGTGCCAGCAGGCAAACAGGGGGCCACGGGGAGCTGTTTTTT
TRBV28,TRBJ1-2,few,NA,CASSLGRAGYTF,TGTGCCAGTAGTTTAGGCAGGGCTGGCTACACCTTC
TRBV20-1,TRBJ1-2,NA,NA,CSATKGRGDWGYTF,TGCAGTGCCACCAAGGGGAGGGGCGATTGGGGCTACACCTTC
TRBV2,TRBJ2-1,few,NA,CASRGNFGEQFF,TGTGCCAGCAGGGGGAACTTCGGGGAGCAGTTCTTC
TRBV5-1,TRBJ1-2,NA,NA,CASSLAEGDYGYTF,TGCGCCAGCAGCTTGGCGGAGGGGGACTACGGCTACACCTTC
TRBV5-1,TRBJ2-3,few,TRBD2,CASSSGGTSGSFDTQYF,TGCGCCAGCAGCTCTGGAGGGACTAGCGGGAGTTTTGATACGCAGTATTTT
TRBV12-3/TRBV12-4,TRBJ1-1,medium-sized,TRBD1,CASSLRRDRGKTEAFF,TGTGCCAGCAGTTTAAGGCGGGACAGGGGCAAGACTGAAGCTTTCTTT
TRBV5-1,TRBJ2-2,NA,TRBD2,CASSWGTSGNTGELFF,TGCGCCAGCAGCTGGGGGACTAGCGGGAACACCGGGGAGCTGTTTTTT
TRBV11-2,TRBJ2-1,few,NA,CASSLGGGLYNEQFF,TGTGCCAGCAGCTTAGGTGGGGGTCTCTACAATGAGCAGTTCTTC
TRBV9,TRBJ2-1,few,NA,CASSSRDAPYNEQFF,TGTGCCAGCAGCAGCCGGGACGCCCCCTACAATGAGCAGTTCTTC
TRBV6-4,TRBJ1-4,few,TRBD1,CASSDSRDSQPNEKLFF,TGTGCCAGCAGTGACTCAAGGGACAGCCAACCGAATGAAAAACTGTTTTTT
TRBV6-1,TRBJ1-3,NA,NA,CASSGGSWISNTIYF,TGTGCCAGCAGCGGGGGTTCCTGGATCAGTAACACCATATATTTT
TRBV3-1,TRBJ2-1,once,NA,CASSRTGANNEQFF,TGTGCCAGCAGCCGGACCGGGGCCAACAATGAGCAGTTCTTC
TRBV3-1,TRBJ2-5,many,TRBD2,CASSTGTRVLETQYF,TGTGCCAGCAGCACCGGGACTAGGGTTTTAGAGACCCAGTACTTC
TRBV5-1,TRBJ2-4,NA,NA,CASSPTVAKNIQYF,TGCGCCAGCAGCCCCACTGTAGCCAAAAACATTCAGTACTTC
TRBV12-3/TRBV12-4,TRBJ2-4,many,NA,CASSFEGGPWGRNIQYF,TGTGCCAGCAGTTTCGAGGGGGGGCCATGGGGTAGGAACATTCAGTACTTC
TRBV5-1,TRBJ2-5,many,NA,CASSSRGQKETQYF,TGCGCCAGCAGCTCGAGGGGACAAAAAGAGACCCAGTACTTC
TRBV27,TRBJ1-6,few,TRBD1,CASNPTGGGYSPLHF,TGTGCCAGCAACCCAACAGGGGGCGGCTATTCACCCCTCCACTTT
TRBV6-1,TRBJ2-7,few,NA,CASSSNDYYEQYF,TGTGCCAGCAGCTCGAATGACTACTACGAGCAGTACTTC
TRBV10-1,TRBJ2-5,NA,NA,CASAGAGTPETQYF,TGCGCCAGCGCCGGAGCAGGGACCCCAGAGACCCAGTACTTC
TRBV10-3,TRBJ1-1,many,TRBD1,CAISDPTGGNTEAFF,TGTGCCATCAGTGACCCGACAGGGGGGAACACTGAAGCTTTCTTT
TRBV6-2/TRBV6-3,TRBJ2-3,medium-sized,NA,CASSDGGLRTDTQYF,TGTGCCAGCAGCGACGGGGGTTTACGGACGGATACGCAGTATTTT
TRBV9,TRBJ1-6,NA,NA,CASSVDQGNSPLHF,TGTGCCAGCAGCGTAGATCAGGGCAATTCACCCCTCCACTTT
TRBV28,TRBJ1-6,few,TRBD1,CASSPGQGFSPLHF,TGTGCCAGCAGCCCCGGACAGGGTTTCTCACCCCTCCACTTT
TRBV15,TRBJ2-5,few,TRBD2,CATSWRGGPETQYF,TGTGCCACCAGCTGGCGGGGGGGCCCGGAGACCCAGTACTTC
TRBV20-1,TRBJ2-7,NA,TRBD2,CSASAPLSGRAGEQYF,TGCAGTGCAAGTGCCCCGCTTAGCGGGAGGGCCGGCGAGCAGTACTTC
TRBV28,TRBJ2-7,few,NA,CASSWQSSYEQYF,TGTGCCAGCAGTTGGCAGAGCTCCTACGAGCAGTACTTC
TRBV6-1,TRBJ2-1,NA,NA,CASNSLGSYNEQFF,TGTGCCAGCAACAGTTTAGGGTCCTACAATGAGCAGTTCTTC
TRBV6-1,TRBJ1-2,many,TRBD1,CATVNRGRIDGYTF,TGTGCCACCGTTAACAGGGGGCGTATTGATGGCTACACCTTC